The clone carrying this T cell receptor (beta chain) was observed a few times. Its antigen is not known. Expressed TCRB transcripts got sequenced, as all isolated RNA was reverse transcribed. Mean read depth for naive, central memory and regulatory T cell samples was around 3.5 million reads. The table came from immunoSEQ multiplex PCR; TCRdb's copy has only in-frame clones and leaves some out. Here the sample spans under 200,000 clones, approximately 10% being singletons. The data stem from a study of beta chain features in type 1 diabetes. Across the study: The study examined some 110,000,000 sorted cells across all samples.

Findings of the study overall: Significant though moderate, a shortening of TCRB CDR3s appeared in all four CD4+ subsets of Type 1 diabetes patients. These data did not resolve whether HLA type affects TCRB rearrangement.

V gave up 5 bases and J gave up 8 bases; unmatched junction bases: 4. CDR3 length equals 12 residues. Germline CDR1 SGHRS, CDR2 YFSETQ. It was via CD45RO/CCR7/CD25/CD127/CD95/CD27 that CD4+ naive, central memory, regulatory and stem cell-like memory cells were sorted. The J gene is TRBJ1-1, the V gene TRBV5-1; 9 bases map to TRBD1. Sequenced sample: central memory CD4+ T cells from blood. This TCR was sampled from a man aged 25 to 40 with type 1 diabetes. CDR3 sequence: CASREDRGEAFF. CDR3 nucleotide sequence: TGCGCCAGCAGAGAGGACAGGGGAGAAGCTTTCTTT.